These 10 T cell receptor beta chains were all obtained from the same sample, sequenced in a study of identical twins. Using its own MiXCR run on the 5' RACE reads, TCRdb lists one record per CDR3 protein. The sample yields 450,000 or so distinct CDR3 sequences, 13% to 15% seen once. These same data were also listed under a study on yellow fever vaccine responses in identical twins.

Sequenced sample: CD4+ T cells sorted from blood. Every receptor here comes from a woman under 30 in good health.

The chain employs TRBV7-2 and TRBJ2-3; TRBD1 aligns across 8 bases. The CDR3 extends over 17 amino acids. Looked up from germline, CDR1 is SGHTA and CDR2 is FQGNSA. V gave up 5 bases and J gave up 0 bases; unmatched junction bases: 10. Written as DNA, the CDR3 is TGTGCCAGCAGCAGACGGGACAGGATAGGGAGCACAGATACGCAGTATTTT. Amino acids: CASSRRDRIGSTDTQYF.

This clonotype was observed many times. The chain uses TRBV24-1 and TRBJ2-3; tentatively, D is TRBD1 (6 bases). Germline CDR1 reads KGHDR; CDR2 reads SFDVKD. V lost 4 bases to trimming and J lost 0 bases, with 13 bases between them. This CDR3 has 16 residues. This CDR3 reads CATSDPATGSTDTQYF. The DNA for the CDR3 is TGTGCCACCAGTGACCCGGCCACAGGGAGCACAGATACGCAGTATTTT.

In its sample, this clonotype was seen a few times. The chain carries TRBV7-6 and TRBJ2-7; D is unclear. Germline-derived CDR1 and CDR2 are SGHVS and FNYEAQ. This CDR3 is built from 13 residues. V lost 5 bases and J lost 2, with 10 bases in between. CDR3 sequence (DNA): TGTGCCAGCAGCCTAATACAGACCTACGAGCAGTACTTC. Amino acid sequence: CASSLIQTYEQYF. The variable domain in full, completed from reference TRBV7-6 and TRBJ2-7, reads GAGVSQSPRYKVTKRGQDVALRCDPISGHVSLYWYRQALGQGPEFLTYFNYEAQQDKSGLPNDRFSAERPEGSISTLTIQRTEQRDSAMYRCASSLIQTYEQYFGPGTRLTVT.

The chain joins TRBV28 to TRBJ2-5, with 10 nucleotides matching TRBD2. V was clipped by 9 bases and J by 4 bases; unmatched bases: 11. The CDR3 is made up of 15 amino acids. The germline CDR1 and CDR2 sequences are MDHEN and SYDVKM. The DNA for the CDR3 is TGTGCCAGTCATTCTCAAGCGGGAGGGGCAGAGACCCAGTACTTC. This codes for CASHSQAGGAETQYF.

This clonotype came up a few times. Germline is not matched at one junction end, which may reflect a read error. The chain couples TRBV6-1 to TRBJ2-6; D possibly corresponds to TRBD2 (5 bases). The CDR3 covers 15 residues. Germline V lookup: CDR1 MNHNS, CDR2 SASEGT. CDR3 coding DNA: TGTGCCAGCAGAGAAGAGGGCGCTCGGGCCAACGTCCTGACTTTC. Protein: CASREEGARANVLTF.

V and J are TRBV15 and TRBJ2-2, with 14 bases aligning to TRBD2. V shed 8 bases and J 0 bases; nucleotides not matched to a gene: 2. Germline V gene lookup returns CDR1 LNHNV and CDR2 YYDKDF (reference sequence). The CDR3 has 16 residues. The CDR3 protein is CATEGLAGANTGELFF. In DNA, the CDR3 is TGTGCCACCGAGGGACTAGCGGGAGCGAACACCGGGGAGCTGTTTTTT.

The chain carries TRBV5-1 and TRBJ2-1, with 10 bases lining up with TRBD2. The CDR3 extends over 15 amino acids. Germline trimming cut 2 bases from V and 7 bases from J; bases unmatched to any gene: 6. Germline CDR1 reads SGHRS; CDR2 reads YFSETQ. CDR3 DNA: TGCGCCAGCAGCTTCACTAGCGGGACGAGTAATGAGCAGTTCTTC. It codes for CASSFTSGTSNEQFF.

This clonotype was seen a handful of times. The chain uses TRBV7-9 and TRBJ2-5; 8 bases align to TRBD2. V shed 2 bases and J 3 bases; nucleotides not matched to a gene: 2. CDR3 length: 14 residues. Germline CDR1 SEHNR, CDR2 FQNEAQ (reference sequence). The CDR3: CASSLSGGKETQYF. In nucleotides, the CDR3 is TGTGCCAGCAGCTTAAGCGGGGGCAAAGAGACCCAGTACTTC.

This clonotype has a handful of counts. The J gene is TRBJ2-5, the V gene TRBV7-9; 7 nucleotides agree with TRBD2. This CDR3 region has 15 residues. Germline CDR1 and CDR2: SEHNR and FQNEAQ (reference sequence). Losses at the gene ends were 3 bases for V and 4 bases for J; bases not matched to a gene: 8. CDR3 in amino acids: CASSLGAGLRETQYF. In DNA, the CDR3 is TGTGCCAGCAGCTTGGGAGCGGGACTGAGAGAGACCCAGTACTTC.

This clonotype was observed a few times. Written as DNA, the CDR3 is TGCGCCAGCAGCTCCTTCCCGGGGGTTAACAATGAGCAGTTCTTC. This translates into CASSSFPGVNNEQFF. This chain connects TRBV5-1 to TRBJ2-1, with D perhaps TRBD2 (6 bases). Between the trimmed V and J ends, which lost 3 bases and 5 bases, there was a span of 15 bases. This CDR3 has 15 amino acids. From germline, CDR1 is SGHRS and CDR2 YFSETQ.